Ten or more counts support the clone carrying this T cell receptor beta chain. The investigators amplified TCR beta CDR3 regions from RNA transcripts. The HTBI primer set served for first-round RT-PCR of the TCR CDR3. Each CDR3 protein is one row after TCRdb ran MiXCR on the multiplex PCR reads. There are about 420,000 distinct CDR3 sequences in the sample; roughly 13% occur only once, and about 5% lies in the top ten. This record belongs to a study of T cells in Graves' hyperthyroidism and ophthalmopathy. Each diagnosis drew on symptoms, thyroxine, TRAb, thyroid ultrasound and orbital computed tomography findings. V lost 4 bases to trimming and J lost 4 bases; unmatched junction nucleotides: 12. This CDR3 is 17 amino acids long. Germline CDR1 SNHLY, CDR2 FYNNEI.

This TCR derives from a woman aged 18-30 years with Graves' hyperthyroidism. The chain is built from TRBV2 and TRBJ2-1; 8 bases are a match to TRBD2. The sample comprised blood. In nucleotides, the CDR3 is TGTGCCAGCAGTGTCCCCCTACTAGCGGCGGTTTACAATGAGCAGTTCTTC. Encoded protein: CASSVPLLAAVYNEQFF.